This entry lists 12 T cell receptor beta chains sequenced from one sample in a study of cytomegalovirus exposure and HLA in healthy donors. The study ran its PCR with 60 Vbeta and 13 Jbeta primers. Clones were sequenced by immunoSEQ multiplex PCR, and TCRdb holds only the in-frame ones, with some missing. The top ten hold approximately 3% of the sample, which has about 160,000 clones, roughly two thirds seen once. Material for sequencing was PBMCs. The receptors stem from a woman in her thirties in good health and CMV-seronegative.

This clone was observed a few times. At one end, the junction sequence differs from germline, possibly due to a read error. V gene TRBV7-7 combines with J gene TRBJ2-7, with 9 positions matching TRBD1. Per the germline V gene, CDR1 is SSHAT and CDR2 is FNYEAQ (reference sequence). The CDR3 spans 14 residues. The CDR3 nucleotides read TGTGCTAGCAGCCCTGCCGGGACAGGGCTCGAGCAGTACTTC. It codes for CASSPAGTGLEQYF.

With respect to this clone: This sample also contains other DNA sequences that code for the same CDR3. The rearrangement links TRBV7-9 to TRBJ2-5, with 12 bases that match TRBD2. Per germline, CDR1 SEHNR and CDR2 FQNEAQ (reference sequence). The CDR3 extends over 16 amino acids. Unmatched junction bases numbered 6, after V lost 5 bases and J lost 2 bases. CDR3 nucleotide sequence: TGTGCCAGCAGCACCAGACTAGCGGGAGCACAAGAGACCCAGTACTTC. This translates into CASSTRLAGAQETQYF.

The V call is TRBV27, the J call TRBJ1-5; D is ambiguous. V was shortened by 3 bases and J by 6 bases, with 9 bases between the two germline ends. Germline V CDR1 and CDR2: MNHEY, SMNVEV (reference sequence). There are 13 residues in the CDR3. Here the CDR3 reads CASSLRERQPQHF. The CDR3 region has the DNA TGTGCCAGCAGTTTGAGAGAACGTCAGCCCCAGCATTTT.

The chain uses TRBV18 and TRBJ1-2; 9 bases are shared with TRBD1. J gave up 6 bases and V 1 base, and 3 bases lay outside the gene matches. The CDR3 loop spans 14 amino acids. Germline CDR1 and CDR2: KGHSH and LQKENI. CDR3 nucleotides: TGTGCCAGCTCACCACAAAGGACAGGGGATGGCTACACCTTC. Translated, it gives CASSPQRTGDGYTF.

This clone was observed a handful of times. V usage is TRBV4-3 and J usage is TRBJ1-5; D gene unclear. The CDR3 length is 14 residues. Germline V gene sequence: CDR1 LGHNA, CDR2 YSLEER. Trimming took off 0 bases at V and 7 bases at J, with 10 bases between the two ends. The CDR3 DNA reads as TGCGCCAGCAGCCAAGATGGAGGTGGCCAGCCCCAGCATTTT. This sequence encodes CASSQDGGGQPQHF.

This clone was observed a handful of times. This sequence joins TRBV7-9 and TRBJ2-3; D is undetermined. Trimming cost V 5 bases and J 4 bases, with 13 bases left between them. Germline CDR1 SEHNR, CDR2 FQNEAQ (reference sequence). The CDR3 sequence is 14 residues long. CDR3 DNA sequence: TGTGCCAGCAGCCTACGAAGTCCCGCAGATACGCAGTATTTT. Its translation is CASSLRSPADTQYF.

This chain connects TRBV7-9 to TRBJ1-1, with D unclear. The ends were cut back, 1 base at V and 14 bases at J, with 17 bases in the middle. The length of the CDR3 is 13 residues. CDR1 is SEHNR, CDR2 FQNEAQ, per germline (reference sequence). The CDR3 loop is CASSLVALDGEFF. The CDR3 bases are TGTGCCAGCAGCTTAGTGGCCCTAGACGGCGAATTCTTT.

DNA for the CDR3: TGTGCCAGTAGTCCCGCGGGGGGGGTCCCCTACAATGAGCAGTTCTTC. Its translation is CASSPAGGVPYNEQFF. The chain combines TRBV19 with TRBJ2-1, with TRBD2 matching 9 bases. This CDR3 contains 16 residues. J gave up 2 bases and V 5 bases, and 7 bases lay outside the gene matches. Per the germline V gene, CDR1 is LNHDA and CDR2 is SQIVND (reference sequence).

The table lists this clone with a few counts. CDR3 in amino acids: CASRDGTSAAPLHF. The CDR3 DNA reads as TGTGCCAGCCGGGATGGAACATCTGCGGCACCCCTCCACTTT. The genes are TRBV2 and TRBJ1-6; D not resolved. The CDR3 sequence is 14 residues long. Germline CDR1 is SNHLY and CDR2 is FYNNEI. V shed 8 bases and J shed 11 bases, with 19 bases lying between them.

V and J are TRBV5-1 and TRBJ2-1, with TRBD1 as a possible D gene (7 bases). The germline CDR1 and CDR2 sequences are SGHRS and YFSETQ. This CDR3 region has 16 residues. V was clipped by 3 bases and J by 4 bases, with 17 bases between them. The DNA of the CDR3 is TGCGCCAGCAGCTCCCAGGGAGCAGGGGGGTACAATGAGCAGTTCTTC. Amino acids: CASSSQGAGGYNEQFF.

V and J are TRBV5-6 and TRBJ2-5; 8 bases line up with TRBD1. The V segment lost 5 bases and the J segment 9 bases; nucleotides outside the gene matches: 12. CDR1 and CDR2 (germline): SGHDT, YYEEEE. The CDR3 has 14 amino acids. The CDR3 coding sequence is TGTGCCAGCAGGGGTGGCAGGGGGCAAGCGGCCCAGTACTTC. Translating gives CASRGGRGQAAQYF.

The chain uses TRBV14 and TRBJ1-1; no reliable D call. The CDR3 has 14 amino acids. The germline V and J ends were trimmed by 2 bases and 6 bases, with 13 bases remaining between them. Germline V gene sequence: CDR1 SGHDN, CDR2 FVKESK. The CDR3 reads CASSQLAYGAEAFF. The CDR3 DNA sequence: TGTGCCAGCAGCCAACTAGCATATGGAGCTGAAGCTTTCTTT.